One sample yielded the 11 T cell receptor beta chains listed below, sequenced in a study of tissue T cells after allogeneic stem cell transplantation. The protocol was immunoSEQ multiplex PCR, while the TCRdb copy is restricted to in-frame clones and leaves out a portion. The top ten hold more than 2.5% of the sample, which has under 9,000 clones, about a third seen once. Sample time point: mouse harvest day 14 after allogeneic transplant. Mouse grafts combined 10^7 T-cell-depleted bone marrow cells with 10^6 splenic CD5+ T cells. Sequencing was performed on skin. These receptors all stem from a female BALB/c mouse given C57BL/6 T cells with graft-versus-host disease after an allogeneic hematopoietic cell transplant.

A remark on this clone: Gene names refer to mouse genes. The covered CDR3 bases are TGCTCCAGCAGTCTCCGGGACAGGGGGGATGAACAGTAC. It codes for CSSSLRDRGDEQY. Given in full, the CDR3 is CSSSLRDRGDEQYF. The J gene is TRBJ2-7, the V gene TRBV23; the table's D call TRBD1 went unverified against the DNA. The read terminates 1 residue before the CDR3 end, so the remaining end is supplied by the germline J gene. CDR1 KGHTA and CDR2 FQNQQP come from the germline V gene. The CDR3 contains 14 residues.

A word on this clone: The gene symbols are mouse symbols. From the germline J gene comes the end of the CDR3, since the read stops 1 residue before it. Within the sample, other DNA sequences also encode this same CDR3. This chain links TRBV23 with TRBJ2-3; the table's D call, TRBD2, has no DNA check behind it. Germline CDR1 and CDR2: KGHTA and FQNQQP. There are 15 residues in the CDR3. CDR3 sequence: CSSSQRWGGAETLYF. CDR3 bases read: TGCTCCAGCAGTCAACGCTGGGGGGGTGCAGAAACGCTGTAT.

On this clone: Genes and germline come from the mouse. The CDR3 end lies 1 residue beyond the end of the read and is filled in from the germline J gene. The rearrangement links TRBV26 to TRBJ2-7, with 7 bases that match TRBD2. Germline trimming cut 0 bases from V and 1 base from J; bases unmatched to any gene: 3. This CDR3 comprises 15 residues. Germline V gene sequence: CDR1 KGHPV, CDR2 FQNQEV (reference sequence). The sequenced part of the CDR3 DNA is TGTGCCAGCAGTCTGTCGGGGGGGACGTCCTATGAACAGTAC. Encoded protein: CASSLSGGTSYEQY. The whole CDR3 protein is CASSLSGGTSYEQYF.

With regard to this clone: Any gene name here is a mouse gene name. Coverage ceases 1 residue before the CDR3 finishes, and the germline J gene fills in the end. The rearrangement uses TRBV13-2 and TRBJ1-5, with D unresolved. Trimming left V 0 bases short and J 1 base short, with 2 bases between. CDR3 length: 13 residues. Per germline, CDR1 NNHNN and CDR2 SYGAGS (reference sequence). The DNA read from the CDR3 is TGTGCCAGCGGTGATGACAACAACCAGGCTCCGCTT. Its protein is CASGDDNNQAPL. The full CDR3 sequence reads CASGDDNNQAPLF.

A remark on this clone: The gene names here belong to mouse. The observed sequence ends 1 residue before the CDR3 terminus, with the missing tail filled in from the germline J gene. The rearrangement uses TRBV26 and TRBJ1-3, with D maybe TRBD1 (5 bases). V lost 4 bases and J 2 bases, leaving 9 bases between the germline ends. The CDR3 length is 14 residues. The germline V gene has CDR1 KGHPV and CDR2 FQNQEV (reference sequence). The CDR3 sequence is CASSPARAGNTLYF. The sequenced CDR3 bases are TGTGCCAGCAGTCCCGCCAGGGCTGGAAATACGCTCTAT.

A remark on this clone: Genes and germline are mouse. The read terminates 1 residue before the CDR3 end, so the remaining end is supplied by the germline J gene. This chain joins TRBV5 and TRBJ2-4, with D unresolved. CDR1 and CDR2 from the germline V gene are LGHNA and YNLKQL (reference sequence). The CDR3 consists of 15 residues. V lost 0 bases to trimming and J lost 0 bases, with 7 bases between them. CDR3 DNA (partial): TGTGCCAGCAGCCAAGAAGCATCTAGTCAAAACACCTTGTAC. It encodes CASSQEASSQNTLY. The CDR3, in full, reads CASSQEASSQNTLYF.

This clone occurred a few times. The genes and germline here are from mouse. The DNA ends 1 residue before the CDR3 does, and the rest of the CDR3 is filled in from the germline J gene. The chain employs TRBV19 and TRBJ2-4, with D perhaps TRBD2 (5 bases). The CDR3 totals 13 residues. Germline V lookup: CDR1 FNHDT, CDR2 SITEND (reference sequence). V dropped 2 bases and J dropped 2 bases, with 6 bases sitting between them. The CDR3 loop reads CASSIWAQNTLYF. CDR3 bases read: TGTGCCAGCAGTATCTGGGCTCAAAACACCTTGTAC.

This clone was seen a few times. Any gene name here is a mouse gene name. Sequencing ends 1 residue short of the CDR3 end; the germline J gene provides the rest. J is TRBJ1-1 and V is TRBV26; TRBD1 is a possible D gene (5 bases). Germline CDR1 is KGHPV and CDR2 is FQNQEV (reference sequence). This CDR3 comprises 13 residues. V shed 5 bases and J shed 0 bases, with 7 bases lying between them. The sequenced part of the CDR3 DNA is TGTGCCAGCAGTGGGGGTCCAAACACAGAAGTCTTC. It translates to CASSGGPNTEVF. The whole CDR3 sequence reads CASSGGPNTEVFF.

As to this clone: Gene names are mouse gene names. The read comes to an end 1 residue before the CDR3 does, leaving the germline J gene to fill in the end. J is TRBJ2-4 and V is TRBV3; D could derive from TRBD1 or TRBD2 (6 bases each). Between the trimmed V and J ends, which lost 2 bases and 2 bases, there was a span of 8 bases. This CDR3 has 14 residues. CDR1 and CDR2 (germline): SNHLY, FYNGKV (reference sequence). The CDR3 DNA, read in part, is TGTGCCAGCAGCTTAATGGGGGCTCAAAACACCTTGTAC. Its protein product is CASSLMGAQNTLY. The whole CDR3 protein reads CASSLMGAQNTLYF.

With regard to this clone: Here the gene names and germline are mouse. CDR3 bases read: TGTGCCAGCAGCCAAGATGGGCAGTTCACAGAAGTCTTC. Its translation: CASSQDGQFTEVF. In full, the CDR3 is CASSQDGQFTEVFF. The chain has TRBV2 and TRBJ1-1, with D uncertain. Read coverage stops 1 residue before the CDR3 terminus; the germline J gene supplies the remainder. This CDR3 region has 14 residues. In germline, CDR1 is LGHNA, CDR2 YSYQKL. The ends were cut back, 0 bases at V and 4 bases at J, with 9 bases in the middle. Complete variable domain (other parts from reference TRBV2 and TRBJ1-1): DPKIIQKPKYLVAVTGSEKILICEQYLGHNAMYWYRQSAKKPLEFMFSYSYQKLMDNQTASSRFQPQSSKKNHLDLQITALKPDDSATYFCASSQDGQFTEVFFGKGTRLTVV.

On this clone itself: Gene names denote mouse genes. The sequenced part of the CDR3 DNA is TGCTCCAGCAGTCAAGACAACAACGAAAGATTATTT. Residues: CSSSQDNNERLF. The complete CDR3 protein is CSSSQDNNERLFF. The chain links TRBV23 to TRBJ1-4; the table's TRBD1 call for D was not verified on the DNA. The read ends 1 residue early relative to the CDR3; the germline J gene fills the gap. Per the germline V gene, CDR1 is KGHTA and CDR2 is FQNQQP. CDR3 length: 13 amino acids.